These 15 T cell receptor beta chains originate from one sample sequenced in a study of blood T cell repertoires in COVID-19. Produced via immunoSEQ multiplex PCR; TCRdb's table is partial and in-frame only. The sample records about 150,000 clones, 87% being singletons. The sequencing sample was made of peripheral blood. The receptors stem from a woman in her forties or fifties with acute or convalescent COVID-19.

V gene TRBV7-2 combines with J gene TRBJ1-1; no definite D call. The CDR3 spans 13 residues. Germline-derived CDR1 and CDR2 are SGHTA and FQGNSA. With 8 bases removed from V and 0 bases from J, the gap between germline ends came to 10 bases. This CDR3 reads CASGEGLNTEAFF. CDR3 DNA sequence: TGTGCCAGCGGCGAGGGATTGAACACTGAAGCTTTCTTT.

The table lists this clone with a count of one. The gene calls are TRBV6-1 and TRBJ1-2; unclear D gene. Germline V CDR1 and CDR2: MNHNS, SASEGT. Trimming pared 0 bases from V and 6 bases from J, leaving 8 bases between. The CDR3 loop spans 13 amino acids. CDR3: CASSEAGRNGYTF. CDR3 coding DNA: TGTGCCAGCAGTGAAGCGGGCAGGAATGGCTACACCTTC.

The V gene is TRBV19, the J gene TRBJ1-2; D is unresolved. Trimming cost V 6 bases and J 6 bases, with 11 bases left between them. CDR3 length equals 12 residues. The V gene's germline CDR1 is LNHDA and CDR2 SQIVND (reference sequence). The DNA for the CDR3 is TGTGCCAGTAGCAACTGGGAGGATGGCTACACCTTC. Protein sequence: CASSNWEDGYTF. The entire variable domain, with the rest obtained from reference TRBV19 and TRBJ1-2, is as follows: DGGITQSPKYLFRKEGQNVTLSCEQNLNHDAMYWYRQDPGQGLRLIYYSQIVNDFQKGDIAEGYSVSREKKESFPLTVTSAQKNPTAFYLCASSNWEDGYTFGSGTRLTVV.

The CDR3 sequence: CASSNAANTGELFF. DNA for the CDR3: TGTGCCAGTAGTAATGCAGCGAACACCGGGGAGCTGTTTTTT. The chain employs TRBV19 and TRBJ2-2; unclear D gene. The V gene lost 4 bases and the J gene lost 0 bases, with 6 bases spanning the gap. Germline CDR1 LNHDA, CDR2 SQIVND (reference sequence). CDR3 size: 14 residues. Together with reference TRBV19 and TRBJ2-2, the CDR3 gives the full variable domain: DGGITQSPKYLFRKEGQNVTLSCEQNLNHDAMYWYRQDPGQGLRLIYYSQIVNDFQKGDIAEGYSVSREKKESFPLTVTSAQKNPTAFYLCASSNAANTGELFFGEGSRLTVL.

The chain joins TRBV10-2 to TRBJ2-7; a weak D match, TRBD1 (6 bases). The germline V gene encodes CDR1 WSHSY and CDR2 SAAADI. The CDR3 runs to 16 residues. V lost 1 base to trimming and J lost 0 bases, with 13 bases between them. CDR3 in DNA: TGCGCCAGCAGTGAGTTGGGGCAGGGGAGCTCCTACGAGCAGTACTTC. Translation: CASSELGQGSSYEQYF.

This chain uses TRBV19 with TRBJ1-6; 7 nucleotides line up with TRBD1. Germline CDR1 and CDR2: LNHDA and SQIVND (reference sequence). J gave up 7 bases and V 5 bases, and 2 bases lay outside the gene matches. The CDR3 has 13 residues. CDR3 amino acids: CASSDRANSPLHF. In DNA form, the CDR3 reads TGTGCCAGTAGTGACAGGGCAAATTCACCCCTCCACTTT.

J is TRBJ2-7 and V is TRBV29-1; TRBD1 aligns across 7 bases. J gave up 2 bases and V 4 bases, and 11 bases lay outside the gene matches. The CDR3 length is 15 residues. Germline CDR1 reads SQVTM; CDR2 reads ANQGSEA. The CDR3 DNA is TGCAGCGTTGGAGGGGACAGCCGAACCCCCTACGAGCAGTACTTC. Translation gives CSVGGDSRTPYEQYF.

This clone was detected a few times. V usage is TRBV7-2 and J usage is TRBJ2-6; maybe TRBD1 (5 bases). The CDR3 extends over 18 amino acids. The germline V and J ends were trimmed by 3 bases and 0 bases, with 15 bases remaining between them. Per germline, CDR1 SGHTA and CDR2 FQGNSA. CDR3 residues: CASSLGHRSNSGANVLTF. DNA of the CDR3: TGTGCCAGCAGCTTGGGGCACAGGTCAAACTCTGGGGCCAACGTCCTGACTTTC.

V usage is TRBV3-1 (or the pseudogene TRBV3-2) and J usage is TRBJ2-1; TRBD1 matches at 9 bases. Losses at the gene ends were 6 bases for V and 6 bases for J; bases not matched to a gene: 6. This CDR3 is 14 amino acids long. Germline V gene sequence: CDR1 LGHDT, CDR2 YNNKEL (reference sequence). The CDR3 DNA reads as TGTGCCAGCAGGTCGGACAGGGGATTCAATGAGCAGTTCTTC. It yields the protein CASRSDRGFNEQFF.

The genes are TRBV5-1 and TRBJ1-2; 7 bases agree with TRBD1. V lost 4 bases and J lost 5; bases outside the gene matches: 11. The CDR3 has 15 residues. The germline V gene encodes CDR1 SGHRS and CDR2 YFSETQ. As DNA, the CDR3 is TGCGCCAGCAGCGTACTACAGGGGTCGGGGTATGGCTACACCTTC. Translating gives CASSVLQGSGYGYTF.

The chain combines TRBV6-5 with TRBJ2-2, with D maybe TRBD1 (5 bases). Deletions cut 7 bases from V and 2 bases from J, with 11 bases between. CDR1 MNHEY and CDR2 SVGAGI come from the germline V gene. CDR3 length: 14 residues. As DNA, the CDR3 is TGTGCCAGCACCCTGACAGACAACACCGGGGAGCTGTTTTTT. Amino acids: CASTLTDNTGELFF.

The rearrangement joins TRBV2 to TRBJ2-7, with 8 bases aligning to TRBD2. V shed 5 bases and J 0 bases; nucleotides not matched to a gene: 6. This CDR3 comprises 15 residues. The germline gives CDR1 SNHLY, CDR2 FYNNEI. This CDR3 reads CASSPPSGFSYEQYF. For the CDR3, the DNA is TGTGCCAGCAGTCCCCCTAGCGGGTTCTCCTACGAGCAGTACTTC.

The rearrangement uses TRBV10-3 and TRBJ2-2; 7 nucleotides line up with TRBD1. This CDR3 has 17 residues. Germline trimming cut 0 bases from V and 2 bases from J; bases unmatched to any gene: 6. The germline V gene has CDR1 ENHRY and CDR2 SYGVKD. In nucleotides, the CDR3 is TGTGCCATCAGTGAGTCAGGGGGCCACTTAAACACCGGGGAGCTGTTTTTT. Amino acids: CAISESGGHLNTGELFF.

This sequence joins TRBV19 and TRBJ2-1; 9 positions match TRBD1. Germline trimming cut 5 bases from V and 9 bases from J; bases unmatched to any gene: 8. The CDR3 extends over 14 amino acids. Germline-derived CDR1 and CDR2 are LNHDA and SQIVND (reference sequence). The CDR3 reads CASSLNRGRIEQFF. Here the CDR3 DNA reads TGTGCCAGTAGTTTAAACAGGGGGCGCATTGAGCAGTTCTTC. Complete variable domain (other parts from reference TRBV19 and TRBJ2-1): DGGITQSPKYLFRKEGQNVTLSCEQNLNHDAMYWYRQDPGQGLRLIYYSQIVNDFQKGDIAEGYSVSREKKESFPLTVTSAQKNPTAFYLCASSLNRGRIEQFFGPGTRLTVL.

This chain uses TRBV5-5 with TRBJ1-2, with 9 bases that match TRBD1. CDR1 is SGHKS and CDR2 is YYEKEE in the germline V gene (reference sequence). Trimming at V came to 4 bases and at J to 4 bases, leaving 8 bases not matched to a gene. The CDR3 length is 15 residues. In DNA, the CDR3 is TGTGCCAGCAGCCGAGAACCGGGACAGGGCTATGGCTACACCTTC. Its translation: CASSREPGQGYGYTF.